One sample yielded the 4 T cell receptor beta chains listed below, sequenced in a study of T cells in Graves' hyperthyroidism and ophthalmopathy. The investigators amplified TCR beta CDR3 regions from RNA transcripts. First-round RT-PCR with HTBI primers amplified the TCR CDR3 region. TCRdb redid the calling of the multiplex PCR reads with MiXCR, one entry per CDR3 protein. This table holds about 420,000 distinct CDR3 sequences, around 14% found once. Sequenced sample: blood. The origin of the receptors is a young woman with Graves' hyperthyroidism.

This clonotype was seen ten or more times. The genes are TRBV7-2 and TRBJ1-5, with D unclear. V lost 2 bases and J 2 bases, leaving 4 bases between the germline ends. Germline CDR1 and CDR2: SGHTA and FQGNSA. This CDR3 comprises 13 residues. The CDR3 loop is CASSLMGNQPQHF. CDR3 coding DNA: TGTGCCAGCAGCTTAATGGGCAATCAGCCCCAGCATTTT.

In this sample, this clonotype turned up many times. The chain couples TRBV9 to TRBJ2-7; the match to TRBD1 covers 11 bases. Germline V gene data show CDR1 as SGDLS and CDR2 as YYNGEE. With 3 bases clipped from V and 2 bases from J, the junction kept 4 bases outside the gene matches. The CDR3 length is 15 residues. For the CDR3, the DNA is TGTGCCAGCAGCGGCGGACAGGGGGCGGCCTACGAGCAGTACTTC. It translates to CASSGGQGAAYEQYF.

As for this clonotype: A much bigger clone sits one base away, suggesting this may be a read error. The rearrangement uses TRBV12-3 or TRBV12-4 and TRBJ2-7, with D possibly matching TRBD1 (7 bases). The better agreement between TRBJ2-1 and the DNA end casts doubt on the J call. This CDR3 comprises 15 residues. As DNA, the CDR3 is TGTGCCAGCAGTTTAACCGGCAGGGGGACTTACGAGCAGTTCTTC. Protein product: CASSLTGRGTYEQFF.

This clonotype was observed a handful of times. The genes are TRBV19 and TRBJ1-2; D unresolved. Germline CDR1 reads LNHDA; CDR2 reads SQIVND (reference sequence). The CDR3 is 13 amino acids. Trimming took off 7 bases at V and 4 bases at J, with 13 bases between the two ends. The CDR3 DNA follows: TGTGCCAGTACCCAAGTGGGTTCCTATGGCTACACCTTC. This codes for CASTQVGSYGYTF.